This T cell receptor beta chain originates from a study of post-analysis software for immune sequencing data. Study summary: Relapsing-remitting, secondary progressive and progressive-relapsing courses of multiple sclerosis were included. Regarding the study as a whole: Included in a set of roughly 5 TRBV segments more frequent in patients than controls were TRBV5-6, TRBV5-1 and TRBV20-1. Normalized Chao1 diversity was significantly reduced in patients versus controls.

Each TCR beta cDNA library carried unique molecular identifiers. Around 450,000 cDNA molecules were recovered from an input of roughly 0.95 to 10 million T cells. One entry per CDR3 protein, called by TCRdb with MiXCR from the PCR reads. The data hold approximately 730,000 distinct CDR3 sequences, with 25% to 30% observed a single time. V lost 1 base and J 10 bases, leaving 14 bases between the germline ends. CDR1 MNHEY and CDR2 SMNVEV come from the germline V gene (reference sequence). This CDR3 has 14 residues. Worth noting for this clonotype: Its antigen remains unknown.

The rearrangement joins TRBV27 to TRBJ2-1; D is perhaps TRBD2 (6 bases). The clonotype comes from a girl aged 5 to 17 with multiple sclerosis. Sample: blood. CDR3 nucleotide sequence: TGTGCCAGCAGTTTATACCTCCGGGAGAAAGAGCAGTTCTTC. This encodes CASSLYLREKEQFF.